This record covers a single T cell receptor (beta chain). The sample comes from a study of OX40 agonist ivuxolimab in advanced cancers. Here immunoSEQ multiplex PCR was the method, and the copy in TCRdb shows in-frame clones only, minus some. The table shows about 58,000 clones, with about 90% occurring only once. CDR1 SGHDT and CDR2 YYEEEE come from the germline V gene. The CDR3 has 14 residues. The V gene lost 2 bases and the J gene lost 3 bases, with 11 bases spanning the gap. This rearrangement joins TRBV5-6 to TRBJ1-1; D not certain. The material was CD4+ or CD8+ T cells sorted from blood, obtained in a trial of the OX40 agonist ivuxolimab. This clonotype was obtained from an adult with an advanced solid tumor such as melanoma, head and neck, liver or kidney cancer. CDR3 sequence (DNA): TGTGCCAGCAGCTTAGGCGACGAATACACTGAAGCTTTCTTT. As protein: CASSLGDEYTEAFF.